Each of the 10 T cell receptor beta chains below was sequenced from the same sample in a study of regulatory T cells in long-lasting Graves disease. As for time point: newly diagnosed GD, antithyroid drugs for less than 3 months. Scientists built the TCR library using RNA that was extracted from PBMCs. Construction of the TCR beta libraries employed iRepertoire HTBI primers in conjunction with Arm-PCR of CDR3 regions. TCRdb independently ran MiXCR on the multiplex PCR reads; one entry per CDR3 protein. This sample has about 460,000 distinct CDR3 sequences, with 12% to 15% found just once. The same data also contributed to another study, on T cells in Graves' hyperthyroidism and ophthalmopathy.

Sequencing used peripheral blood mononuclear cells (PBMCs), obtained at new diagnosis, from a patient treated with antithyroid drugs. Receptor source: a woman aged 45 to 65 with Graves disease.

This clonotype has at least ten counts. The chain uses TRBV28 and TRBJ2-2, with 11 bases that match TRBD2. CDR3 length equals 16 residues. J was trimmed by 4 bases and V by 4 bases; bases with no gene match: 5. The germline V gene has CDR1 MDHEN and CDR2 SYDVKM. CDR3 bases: TGTGCCAGCAGTTCCTCGCTAGCGGGAGGCACCGGGGAGCTGTTTTTT. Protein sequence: CASSSSLAGGTGELFF.

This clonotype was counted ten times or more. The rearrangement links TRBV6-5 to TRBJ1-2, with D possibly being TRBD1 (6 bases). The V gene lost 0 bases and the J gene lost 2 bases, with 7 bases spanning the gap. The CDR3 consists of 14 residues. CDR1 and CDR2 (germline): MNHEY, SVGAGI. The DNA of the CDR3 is TGTGCCAGCAGTTACTCACAGGGCAACTATGGCTACACCTTC. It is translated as CASSYSQGNYGYTF.

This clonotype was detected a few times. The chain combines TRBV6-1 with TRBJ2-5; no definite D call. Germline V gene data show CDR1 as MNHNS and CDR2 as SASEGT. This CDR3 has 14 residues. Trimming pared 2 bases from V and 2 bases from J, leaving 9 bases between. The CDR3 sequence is CASSESQAQETQYF. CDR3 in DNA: TGTGCCAGCAGTGAATCGCAGGCACAAGAGACCCAGTACTTC.

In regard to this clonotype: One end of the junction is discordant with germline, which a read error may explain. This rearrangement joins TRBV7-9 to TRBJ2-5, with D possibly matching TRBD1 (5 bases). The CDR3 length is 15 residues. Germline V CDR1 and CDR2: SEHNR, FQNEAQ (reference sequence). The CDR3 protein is CASSLYGAVQEAQYF. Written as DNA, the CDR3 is TGTGCCAGCAGCTTATATGGGGCAGTGCAAGAGGCCCAGTACTTC.

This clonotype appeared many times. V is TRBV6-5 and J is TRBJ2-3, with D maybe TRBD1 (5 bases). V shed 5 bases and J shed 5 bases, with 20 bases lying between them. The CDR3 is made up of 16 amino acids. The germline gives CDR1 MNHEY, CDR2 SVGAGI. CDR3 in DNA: TGTGCCAGCAGTGACCCGAGTAAGGGGTTTGGAGATACGCAGTATTTT. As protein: CASSDPSKGFGDTQYF.

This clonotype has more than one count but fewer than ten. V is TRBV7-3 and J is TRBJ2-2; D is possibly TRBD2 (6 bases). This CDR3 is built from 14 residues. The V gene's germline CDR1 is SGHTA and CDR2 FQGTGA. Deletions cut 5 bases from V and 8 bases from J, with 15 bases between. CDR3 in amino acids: CASSVGGAPGELFF. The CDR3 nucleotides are TGTGCCAGCAGCGTTGGCGGGGCTCCAGGGGAGCTGTTTTTT.

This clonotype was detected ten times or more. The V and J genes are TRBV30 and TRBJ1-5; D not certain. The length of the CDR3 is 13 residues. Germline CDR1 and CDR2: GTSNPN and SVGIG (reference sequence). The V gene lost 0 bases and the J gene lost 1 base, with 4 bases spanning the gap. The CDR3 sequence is CAWSVHSNQPQHF. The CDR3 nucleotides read TGTGCCTGGAGTGTACACAGCAATCAGCCCCAGCATTTT.

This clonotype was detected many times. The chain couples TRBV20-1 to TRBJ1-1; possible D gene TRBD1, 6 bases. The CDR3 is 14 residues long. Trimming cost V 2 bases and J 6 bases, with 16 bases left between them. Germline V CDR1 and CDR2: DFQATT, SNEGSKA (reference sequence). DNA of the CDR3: TGCAGTGCTAGACCCTACAGGGAGGTAGCTGAAGCTTTCTTT. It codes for CSARPYREVAEAFF.

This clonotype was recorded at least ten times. For the CDR3, the DNA is TGTGCCAGCAGCTGGTCTAGCGGCACAGATACGCAGTATTTT. It encodes CASSWSSGTDTQYF. The chain employs TRBV7-9 and TRBJ2-3; a possible D gene is TRBD2 (6 bases). The ends were cut back, 4 bases at V and 1 base at J, with 9 bases in the middle. The length of the CDR3 is 14 residues. CDR1 is SEHNR and CDR2 is FQNEAQ in the germline V gene (reference sequence).

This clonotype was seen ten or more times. The CDR3 region is CASSVGVSDTQYF. CDR3 coding DNA: TGTGCCAGCAGCGTAGGTGTCTCAGATACGCAGTATTTT. V gene TRBV9 combines with J gene TRBJ2-3; D ambiguous. Trimming removed 0 bases from V and 4 bases from J, with 6 bases in between. CDR1 SGDLS and CDR2 YYNGEE come from the germline V gene. This CDR3 is 13 amino acids long.